The source of this T cell receptor beta chain is a study of blood T cell repertoires in COVID-19. Whole-study context: The study drew acute and convalescent COVID-19 samples from the United States, Italy and Spain. T cells, B-cell-depleted T cells, or PBMCs provided the cDNA or gDNA that served as material.

In the source study's methods: Amplification of reference gene primers provided the estimated nucleated cell counts. Repertoires were generated with immunoSEQ multiplex PCR, while TCRdb's copy carries only in-frame clones and drops some. The D gene and trimming were derived from the DNA, and the V and J assignments and clone size from that table. Among roughly 500,000 clones listed, 89% were seen once. The germline gives CDR1 SGHAT, CDR2 FQNNGV. The CDR3 consists of 14 residues. The ends were cut back, 5 bases at V and 4 bases at J, with 12 bases in the middle. Enrollment of patients from Seattle took place during active infection, with longitudinal follow-up.

The receptor comes from a man aged 18 to 29 with COVID-19, enrolled during active disease. The sequenced material came from peripheral blood. This chain links TRBV11-2 with TRBJ1-3; maybe TRBD1 (5 bases). CDR3 sequence (DNA): TGTGCCAGCAGCCCCGGGACTCCCGGAAACACCATATATTTT. Residues: CASSPGTPGNTIYF. The whole variable domain, remainder taken from reference TRBV11-2 and TRBJ1-3, is EAGVAQSPRYKIIEKRQSVAFWCNPISGHATLYWYQQILGQGPKLLIQFQNNGVVDDSQLPKDRFSAERLKGVDSTLKIQPAKLEDSAVYLCASSPGTPGNTIYFGEGSWLTVV.